A selection of T cell receptor beta chains follows, all from one sample in a study of Ad26.COV2.S vaccination and SARS-CoV-2 variants. Sequencing was performed with immunoSEQ multiplex PCR; in TCRdb, only in-frame clones are kept and a portion is missing. The repertoire consists of approximately 410,000 clones, with 80% to 95% occurring once and the leading ten covering about 1.7%. Sequencing used peripheral blood, obtained in a trial of Ad26.COV2.S vaccine versus placebo. The receptors here all came from a person aged 18 to 59 who received the Ad26.COV2.S COVID-19 vaccine or a placebo. CDR3s leave out the opening cysteine and the closing phenylalanine or tryptophan. The D gene is left open where the match is weak. Some rows mark clone size as missing; the rest say once, few, many or name a class of expanded clone.

v_call clone_size d_call cdr3_aa
TRBV19 . TRBD2 ASSPSGGAYEQF
TRBV28 . . ATTDHSNTEAF
TRBV12-3/TRBV12-4 once TRBD2 ASSGGGETQY
TRBV7-8 . . ASSPRWGKRSYNEQF
TRBV19 . TRBD2 ASSMGRGEVDTQY
TRBV7-2 . TRBD1 ASSTGQGARQF
TRBV10-2 . TRBD1 ASSGQGGTEAF
TRBV30 . . AWSVRMAYEQY
TRBV5-6 . . ASSLGRRPHYNEQF
TRBV30 . . AWRGGLLESEY
TRBV10-2 . . ASRPRGAIEETQY
TRBV19 . . ASSSRLGEQF
TRBV7-2 few TRBD1 ASSLGGWGQGYNEQF
TRBV30 . . AWSRGGLSNQPQH
TRBV4-2 . . ASSPRAGEGNQPQH
TRBV7-2 . . ASSPRGVGYT
TRBV28 . . ASSSSSGYT
TRBV3-1/TRBV3-2 . TRBD2 ASSRGGAIDTQY
TRBV6-2/TRBV6-3 . TRBD1 ASSSGNRGRGTYEQY
TRBV5-4 . . ASSLDRGQPQH
TRBV20-1 . TRBD2 SASRTSGGFSTDTQY